What follows are 4 T cell receptor beta chains derived from one specimen sequenced in a study of graft-versus-host responses after intestinal transplantation. TCRdb keeps only in-frame clones here, not all; method: immunoSEQ multiplex PCR. Altogether approximately 86,000 clones are present, less than 95% being singletons, with the ten largest covering around 0.38%. These receptors are not linked to any known antigen. The sample here was unstimulated CD8+ T cells sorted from spleen or lymph node cells, taken before transplant. The receptors derive from a human donor who was the organ donor for an intestinal transplant.

Written as DNA, the CDR3 is TGTGCCAGCAGCTTAAGGGCGGGACAGAAGAACACTGAAGCTTTCTTT. It codes for CASSLRAGQKNTEAFF. This chain joins TRBV7-6 and TRBJ1-1; 7 positions match TRBD1. Germline values: CDR1 SGHVS, CDR2 FNYEAQ. The CDR3 consists of 16 residues. Losses at the gene ends were 2 bases for V and 1 base for J; bases not matched to a gene: 7.

The genes are TRBV6-6 and TRBJ1-5, with a tentative D call TRBD1 (6 bases). This CDR3 contains 15 residues. Looked up from germline, CDR1 is MNHNY and CDR2 is SVGAGI (reference sequence). Trimming removed 2 bases at V and 7 bases at J, with 15 bases between. CDR3 protein: CASSYPGGAGQPQHF. CDR3 bases: TGTGCCAGCAGTTACCCTGGGGGCGCAGGACAGCCCCAGCATTTT.

The V gene is TRBV5-4, the J gene TRBJ2-5, with TRBD1 matching 11 bases. The J call may not be correct, given that the DNA end is closer to TRBJ2-7. The CDR3 sequence is 14 residues long. Germline V gives CDR1 SGHNT, CDR2 YYREEE (reference sequence). This CDR3 is CASSFGTGGCEQYF. The CDR3 DNA is TGTGCCAGCAGCTTTGGGACAGGGGGGTGCGAGCAGTACTTC.

This clone was seen a handful of times. This chain links TRBV2 with TRBJ1-4; D is possibly TRBD1 (5 bases). There are 11 residues in the CDR3. V lost 3 bases and J 12 bases, leaving 8 bases between the germline ends. CDR1 SNHLY and CDR2 FYNNEI come from the germline V gene. CDR3 protein: CASSEGGELFF. CDR3 bases: TGTGCCAGCAGTGAGGGAGGGGAACTGTTTTTT.